The present T cell receptor beta chain was sequenced within a study of cytomegalovirus exposure and HLA in healthy donors. Study background: The 120 or so validation repertoires used the same platform as the approximately 670 first-cohort repertoires, a later analysis reported. Study-level results: Three chains tied to CMV proved CMV antigen-specific in vitro. Most sequenced TCRs were rare (though some public TCRs occurred in many donors).

This table comes from immunoSEQ multiplex PCR, and its TCRdb copy is limited to in-frame clones, with some not included. The profile shows 120,000 to 150,000 clones, 80% to 95% of them singletons. Comment on this clone: The target antigen is unknown.

Source material: PBMCs. The source is a young man in good health and CMV-seronegative.

The CDR3 sequence is CASSYFKGKRDEQFF. The CDR3 DNA is TGTGCCAGCAGTTACTTTAAAGGGAAGAGGGATGAGCAGTTCTTC. The V and J genes are TRBV6-5 and TRBJ2-1; a weak D match, TRBD2 (5 bases). CDR3 length equals 15 residues. Germline V lookup: CDR1 MNHEY, CDR2 SVGAGI. V shed 1 base and J shed 8 bases, with 15 bases lying between them.